These 25 T cell receptor beta chains were sequenced from one sample in a study of blood T cells in healthy people across ages. A second 7 to 11 cycle PCR used barcoded and J-beta primers. One entry per CDR3 protein, called by TCRdb with MiXCR from the 5' RACE reads. In the table there are about 1.6 million distinct CDR3 sequences, about 32% of which are singletons. Material for sequencing was blood. These receptors all stem from a woman under 40 in good health.

About this clonotype: This may come from a read error, since a much larger clone is one base off. CDR3 amino acids: CTSRISGEQYF. For the CDR3, the DNA is TGTACCAGCAGAATTTCGGGAGAGCAGTACTTC. The chain joins TRBV2 to TRBJ2-7; D may be TRBD2 (5 bases). This CDR3 comprises 11 residues. CDR1 is SNHLY and CDR2 is FYNNEI in the germline V gene.

There are a few counts of this clonotype. The chain links TRBV20-1 to TRBJ2-7, with TRBD2 identical over 9 bases. The junction had 12 bases not matched to a gene; V was cut back by 6 bases and J by 6 bases. CDR3 length: 14 amino acids. Germline values: CDR1 DFQATT, CDR2 SNEGSKA (reference sequence). CDR3 sequence reads: CSAEAALAGGEQYF. CDR3 nucleotide sequence: TGCAGTGCCGAGGCCGCACTAGCGGGCGGCGAGCAGTACTTC.

This chain links TRBV15 with TRBJ2-3; a possible D gene is TRBD2 (6 bases). The CDR3 has 13 amino acids. Germline V CDR1 and CDR2: LNHNV, YYDKDF (reference sequence). The germline V and J ends were trimmed by 2 bases and 5 bases, with 8 bases remaining between them. DNA of the CDR3: TGTGCCACCAGCAGATTCGGGGGAGATACGCAGTATTTT. It codes for CATSRFGGDTQYF.

This clonotype was seen more than once but under ten times. This chain connects TRBV27 to TRBJ1-6, with 7 bases that match TRBD1. J lost 7 bases, V lost 11 bases, and 5 bases had no gene match. CDR1 is MNHEY, CDR2 SMNVEV, per germline (reference sequence). The CDR3 extends over 12 amino acids. The CDR3 DNA reads as TGTGCCGCCGGGGACAGCAATTCACCCCTCCACTTT. It encodes CAAGDSNSPLHF.

The gene calls are TRBV5-6 and TRBJ1-2, with 10 bases that match TRBD1. In germline, CDR1 is SGHDT, CDR2 YYEEEE. The CDR3 is 14 amino acids. Losses at the gene ends were 2 bases for V and 7 bases for J; bases not matched to a gene: 5. The CDR3: CASSFKGQGGGYTF. The CDR3 DNA reads TGTGCCAGCAGCTTTAAAGGACAGGGGGGTGGCTACACCTTC. Drawing the rest from reference TRBV5-6 and TRBJ1-2, the complete variable domain is DAGVTQSPTHLIKTRGQQVTLRCSPKSGHDTVSWYQQALGQGPQFIFQYYEEEERQRGNFPDRFSGHQFPNYSSELNVNALLLGDSALYLCASSFKGQGGGYTFGSGTRLTVV.

There are a few counts of this clonotype. The chain has TRBV6-2 or TRBV6-3 and TRBJ2-3; D gene unclear. Looked up from germline, CDR1 is MNHEY and CDR2 is SVGEGT. The CDR3 totals 16 residues. Trimming left V 4 bases short and J 3 bases short, with 17 bases between. CDR3 nucleotides: TGTGCCAGCAGTTCTTCCCTAGGACCGCCTACAGATACGCAGTATTTT. It encodes CASSSSLGPPTDTQYF.

DNA of the CDR3: TGTGCCAGCAGTACTCGGACAGGGAGAGGCGGGGAGCTGTTTTTT. Translating it yields CASSTRTGRGGELFF. The chain uses TRBV6-2 or TRBV6-3 and TRBJ2-2; 8 bases are a match to TRBD1. V shed 5 bases and J 7 bases; nucleotides not matched to a gene: 9. The CDR3 covers 15 residues. Looked up from germline, CDR1 is MNHEY and CDR2 is SVGEGT.

This clonotype showed up just a few times. V is TRBV5-6 and J is TRBJ1-2; D call uncertain. There are 14 residues in the CDR3. Trimming removed 2 bases from V and 0 bases from J, with 8 bases in between. In germline, CDR1 is SGHDT, CDR2 YYEEEE. CDR3 bases: TGTGCCAGCAGCTTTCAGGCTGCTAACTATGGCTACACCTTC. It yields the protein CASSFQAANYGYTF.

The chain couples TRBV28 to TRBJ2-4, with D perhaps matching TRBD1 (5 bases). The DNA end is more similar to TRBJ2-5, so the J call may be wrong. The CDR3 runs to 13 residues. Germline CDR1 reads MDHEN; CDR2 reads SYDVKM. As DNA, the CDR3 is TGTGCCAGCAGTCAGGGTAATACAGAGACCCAGTACTTC. This sequence encodes CASSQGNTETQYF.

The V and J genes are TRBV3-1 and TRBJ1-2; no firm D call. This CDR3 is built from 14 residues. V was cut by 0 bases and J by 4 bases, with 9 bases left in between. Looked up from germline, CDR1 is LGHDT and CDR2 is YNNKEL (reference sequence). The CDR3 DNA follows: TGTGCCAGCAGCCAAGATCAGAGTGGCTATGGCTACACCTTC. Amino acids: CASSQDQSGYGYTF.

This clonotype came up a few times. This chain joins TRBV20-1 and TRBJ1-2; D not resolved. Germline values: CDR1 DFQATT, CDR2 SNEGSKA (reference sequence). V dropped 6 bases and J dropped 7 bases, with 18 bases sitting between them. The CDR3 has 13 residues. CDR3 loop: CSALWEGSGGYTF. The CDR3 DNA is TGCAGTGCGCTATGGGAAGGGAGTGGTGGCTACACCTTC.

This clonotype came up a few times. The chain uses TRBV19 and TRBJ2-7, with D maybe TRBD1 (6 bases). This CDR3 is 13 amino acids long. The germline V gene encodes CDR1 LNHDA and CDR2 SQIVND (reference sequence). Trimming pared 2 bases from V and 3 bases from J, leaving 8 bases between. The CDR3 reads CASSITGRYEQYF. DNA of the CDR3: TGTGCCAGTAGTATAACAGGGCGCTACGAGCAGTACTTC.

V usage is TRBV7-7 and J usage is TRBJ2-7; D is possibly TRBD1 (6 bases). The assigned J gene may be wrong: the sequence end matches TRBJ2-5 better. The CDR3 has 18 residues. Germline-derived CDR1 and CDR2 are SSHAT and FNYEAQ (reference sequence). CDR3 coding DNA: TGTGCCAGCAGCCCGAGTGGGGACACTCGCTCAAGTTGGGAGACCCAGTACTTC. Protein sequence: CASSPSGDTRSSWETQYF.

On this clonotype: Compared with germline, one end of the junction differs, possibly owing to a read error. The CDR3 loop is CAWIGVSSLHF. The CDR3, as DNA: TGTGCCTGGATAGGGGTTTCATCCCTCCACTTT. The gene calls are TRBV30 and TRBJ1-6, with a weak D call TRBD1 (5 bases). The germline gives CDR1 GTSNPN, CDR2 SVGIG (reference sequence). This CDR3 has 11 amino acids.

As concerns this clonotype: The germline gene is not matched at one end of the junction; a read error may be the cause. The gene calls are TRBV11-2 and TRBJ1-1; possible D gene TRBD1, 6 bases. The germline gives CDR1 SGHAT, CDR2 FQNNGV. The CDR3 totals 14 residues. In DNA form, the CDR3 reads TGTGCCAACAGCTTAGGGGGGTTTGTCACTGAAGCTTTCTTT. Translating gives CANSLGGFVTEAFF.

This clonotype was observed a few times. V and J are TRBV7-9 and TRBJ2-1; 7 bases are shared with TRBD2. This CDR3 spans 15 amino acids. Germline CDR1 SEHNR, CDR2 FQNEAQ (reference sequence). J gave up 7 bases and V 3 bases, and 9 bases lay outside the gene matches. The CDR3 reads CASSFMAKGGNEQFF. The CDR3 DNA is TGTGCCAGCAGCTTTATGGCCAAGGGAGGGAATGAGCAGTTCTTC.

This clonotype was counted between two and nine times. The V and J genes are TRBV9 and TRBJ2-3; D is undetermined. This CDR3 has 15 residues. Germline-derived CDR1 and CDR2 are SGDLS and YYNGEE. Trimming took 4 bases from V and 4 from J, leaving 16 bases between them. CDR3 protein: CASSSTVSRADTQYF. The CDR3 DNA sequence: TGTGCCAGCAGCTCGACGGTTTCAAGGGCAGATACGCAGTATTTT.

The chain has TRBV5-1 and TRBJ2-3, with 11 bases aligning to TRBD1. After removal of 6 bases from V and 4 bases from J, the junction contained 7 bases not matched to a gene. Germline CDR1 is SGHRS and CDR2 is YFSETQ. This CDR3 has 15 amino acids. The CDR3 bases are TGCGCCAGCACAGGACAGGGGGCGCAAGCAGATACGCAGTATTTT. Translation gives CASTGQGAQADTQYF.

The genes are TRBV29-1 and TRBJ2-7, with D possibly called TRBD1 or TRBD2 (5 bases each). CDR1 is SQVTM and CDR2 is ANQGSEA in the germline V gene. The CDR3 totals 12 residues. Trimming took off 7 bases at V and 2 bases at J, with 12 bases between the two ends. The CDR3: CSARDGTYEQYF. The CDR3 DNA sequence: TGCAGCGCCCGGGACGGGACCTACGAGCAGTACTTC.

This clonotype was detected only a few times. The V and J genes are TRBV12-3 or TRBV12-4 and TRBJ1-4; 9 bases match TRBD1. After removal of 5 bases from V and 4 bases from J, the junction contained 8 bases not matched to a gene. The CDR3 runs to 16 residues. DNA of the CDR3: TGTGCCAGCAGTCTGGGACAGGGAACTTTTAATGAAAAACTGTTTTTT. Residues: CASSLGQGTFNEKLFF.

This clonotype has just a few counts. As DNA, the CDR3 is TGTGCCAGCAGCGTAGGTGTATTGGGGACAGGGGCCTCAACTAACTATGGCTACACCTTC. Protein: CASSVGVLGTGASTNYGYTF. The rearrangement links TRBV9 to TRBJ1-2, with TRBD1 matching over 10 bases. This CDR3 spans 20 amino acids. With 0 bases clipped from V and 0 bases from J, the junction kept 14 bases outside the gene matches. Per germline, CDR1 SGDLS and CDR2 YYNGEE.

In this sample, this clonotype turned up a few times. The CDR3 spells CASSFGENYNSPLHF. CDR3 DNA sequence: TGTGCCAGCAGTTTTGGGGAAAATTATAATTCACCCCTCCACTTT. The J gene is TRBJ1-6, the V gene TRBV12-3 or TRBV12-4; D is uncertain. There are 15 residues in the CDR3. V shed 3 bases and J shed 4 bases, with 10 bases lying between them.

This clonotype was counted many times. The CDR3 spells CASSVIPADTQYF. CDR3 nucleotide sequence: TGCGCCAGCAGCGTCATACCGGCGGATACGCAGTATTTT. The V and J genes are TRBV5-1 and TRBJ2-3, with D hard to call. With 4 bases removed from V and 6 bases from J, the gap between germline ends came to 12 bases. Germline CDR1 SGHRS, CDR2 YFSETQ. The CDR3 totals 13 residues.

This clonotype has a count of ten or more. This sequence joins TRBV4-1 and TRBJ1-5; 9 positions agree with TRBD1. CDR1 is MGHRA, CDR2 YSYEKL, per germline. The CDR3 contains 18 residues. Unmatched junction bases numbered 13, after V lost 2 bases and J lost 5 bases. In DNA form, the CDR3 reads TGCGCCAGCAGCCAACCTTCCACCCCCGGGACAGGGTATCAGCCCCAGCATTTT. Amino acids: CASSQPSTPGTGYQPQHF.

At least ten counts were recorded for this clonotype. One end of the junction varies from germline; a read error may be responsible. The chain couples TRBV27 to TRBJ2-1; D uncertain. The CDR3 length is 13 residues. Germline CDR1 is MNHEY and CDR2 is SMNVEV (reference sequence). The CDR3 bases are TGTGCCAGCAGCTTATTCTCTTACAATGAGCAGTTCTTC. Translating it yields CASSLFSYNEQFF.